Listed below are T cell receptor beta chains from one sample, sequenced in a study of tumor and adjacent non-tumor tissue in lung cancer. TCRdb used MiXCR to reprocess the multiplex PCR reads, holding one entry per CDR3 protein. The sample records 200,000 to 250,000 distinct CDR3 sequences, about 71% being singletons. The sequenced material came from lung tumor tissue. The receptors were sampled from a man between 60 and 75 years old with non-small cell lung cancer. The CDR3 runs from the conserved cysteine through the conserved F or W. The D gene is left open where the match is weak. Clone size is shown for a subset of rows, as once, few, many or a class of expanded clone.

>few|-|TRBV12-3/TRBV12-4|TRBJ1-3
CASAERRAGNTIYF
TGTGCCAGCGCCGAAAGGAGGGCTGGAAACACCATATATTTT
>-|-|TRBV19|TRBJ2-3
CASSIGYVTDTQYF
TGTGCCAGTAGTATCGGGTATGTCACAGATACGCAGTATTTT
>-|TRBD2|TRBV20-1|TRBJ2-5
CSARAGGGETEYF
TGCAGTGCTAGAGCGGGAGGCGGAGAGACCGAGTACTTC
>few|TRBD2|TRBV6-1|TRBJ2-3
CASTRTSGGRADTQYF
TGTGCCAGCACCCGAACTAGCGGGGGGAGGGCAGATACGCAGTATTTT
>-|-|TRBV6-2/TRBV6-3|TRBJ2-1
CASSSGGAAWNEQFF
TGTGCCAGCAGCTCTGGTGGGGCTGCTTGGAATGAGCAGTTCTTC
>once|TRBD2|TRBV20-1|TRBJ2-3
CSAPGGAGGTDTQYF
TGCAGTGCTCCCGGAGGAGCGGGAGGAACAGATACGCAGTATTTT
>-|-|TRBV20-1|TRBJ2-2
CSARGVMRGNTGELFF
TGCAGTGCTAGAGGGGTTATGCGGGGGAACACCGGGGAGCTGTTTTTT
>-|-|TRBV4-2|TRBJ2-5
CASGGGNRVGKAQYF
TGTGCCAGCGGGGGGGGGAACAGGGTGGGTAAGGCCCAGTACTTC
>-|TRBD2|TRBV25-1|TRBJ2-7
CASSEGGQRGEQQYF
TGTGCCAGCAGTGAGGGAGGGCAGAGGGGAGAACAGCAGTACTTC
>-|-|TRBV11-2|TRBJ2-3
CATNCIQSMGYF
TGTGCCACCAACTGTATCCAATCGATGGGGTATTTT
>many|TRBD1|TRBV12-5|TRBJ1-1
CASGPGTASLNTEAFF
TGTGCTAGTGGTCCCGGGACAGCAAGTTTGAACACTGAAGCTTTCTTT
>-|-|TRBV12-3/TRBV12-4|TRBJ2-7
CASSLQGRNEQYF
TGTGCCAGCAGTTTACAGGGTCGGAACGAGCAGTACTTC
>-|-|TRBV5-5|TRBJ2-2
CASSSGDSSGTGELFF
TGTGCCAGCAGCTCGGGGGACAGCTCGGGCACCGGGGAGCTGTTTTTT
>-|-|TRBV11-1|TRBJ2-1
CASSLTFLPIQFF
TGTGCCAGCAGCTTAACGTTCTTGCCAATCCAGTTCTTC
>few|-|TRBV20-1|TRBJ2-3
CSARVTGGALANTQYF
TGCAGTGCTAGAGTTACTGGCGGAGCCCTGGCGAATACGCAGTATTTT
>-|-|TRBV7-8|TRBJ1-5
CASSLLPGVDSIQPQHF
TGTGCCAGCAGCTTACTTCCGGGGGTAGATAGCATTCAGCCCCAGCATTTT
>many|-|TRBV12-3/TRBV12-4|TRBJ2-7
CASSLGEGTRPVRLNF
TGTGCCAGCAGTTTAGGAGAGGGTACCCGACCGGTCCGGCTGAACTTC
>-|-|TRBV20-1|TRBJ2-7
CSARARQKTYEQYF
TGCAGTGCTAGAGCGAGACAGAAGACCTACGAGCAGTACTTC
>-|-|TRBV7-9|TRBJ1-1
CASSLDVFEAFF
TGTGCCAGCAGCTTAGATGTTTTTGAAGCTTTCTTT
>-|-|TRBV20-1|TRBJ2-7
CSAHGGQSPYQQYF
TGCAGTGCTCACGGGGGACAATCCCCCTACCAGCAGTACTTC
>-|-|TRBV11-3|TRBJ2-1
CASSLEGSVNEEFF
TGTGCCAGCAGCTTAGAGGGCAGCGTCAATGAGGAGTTCTTC
>-|TRBD1|TRBV29-1|TRBJ2-5
CSFDDRGETQYF
TGCAGCTTTGATGACAGGGGTGAGACCCAGTACTTC
>-|-|TRBV6-1|TRBJ1-3
CASRAGTPNSGNTIYF
TGTGCCAGCAGGGCCGGGACACCAAACTCTGGAAACACCATATATTTT
>once|-|TRBV10-1|TRBJ2-2
CASSSDSRTGELLF
TGCGCCAGCAGTAGCGACAGTCGCACCGGGGAGCTGCTTTTT
>-|TRBD1|TRBV24-1|TRBJ2-3
CTTSDTKGQGWGTQFF
TGTACCACCAGTGATACGAAGGGACAGGGATGGGGTACGCAGTTTTTT
>-|-|TRBV29-1|TRBJ2-7
CRVGGSRDTVTYYEQYF
TGCAGGGTTGGGGGCTCCCGGGACACTGTTACCTACTACGAACAGTACTTC
>-|TRBD1|TRBV29-1|TRBJ1-3
CSVQPSQGSGSTIYF
TGCAGTGTTCAGCCCTCACAGGGGTCTGGAAGCACCATATATTTT
>-|-|TRBV11-2|TRBJ1-2
CATSRLLGQVYGYTF
TGTGCCACCAGCCGACTTCTTGGGCAGGTCTATGGCTACACCTTC
>few|TRBD1|TRBV6-6|TRBJ2-7
CASSPPDRAAYVEQYF
TGTGCCAGCAGTCCCCCCGACAGGGCAGCCTACGTTGAGCAGTACTTC
>once|-|TRBV4-1|TRBJ1-1
CASGQGNMPEAFF
TGCGCCAGCGGCCAAGGTAATATGCCTGAAGCTTTCTTT
>-|-|TRBV11-2|TRBJ2-6
CASSVGTGSRANVLAF
-
>-|TRBD2|TRBV20-1|TRBJ2-3
CSAHGTSGIYSDTQYF
TGCAGTGCTCACGGAACTAGCGGGATATACTCAGATACGCAGTATTTT
>-|-|TRBV13|TRBJ2-3
CAGSFGHTQYF
TGTGCCGGCAGCTTTGGGCATACGCAGTATTTT
>-|TRBD2|TRBV6-1|TRBJ2-7
CASPPAGSLYSYEHYF
TGTGCCAGTCCCCCAGCGGGGAGTCTCTACTCCTACGAGCACTACTTC
>-|-|TRBV10-1|TRBJ1-1
CASSEVDPQAEAFF
TGCGCCAGCAGTGAGGTGGACCCCCAAGCTGAAGCTTTCTTT
>-|TRBD1|TRBV6-2/TRBV6-3|TRBJ2-1
CASINDRVENFDEQFF
TGTGCCAGCATCAACGACAGGGTAGAAAATTTTGATGAGCAGTTCTTC
>-|TRBD1|TRBV7-9|TRBJ2-1
CASPQGASYNEQFF
TGTGCCAGCCCTCAGGGGGCGTCCTACAATGAGCAGTTCTTC
>-|-|TRBV4-1|TRBJ2-2
CASSQGRANIAELFF
TGCGCCAGCAGCCAAGGGAGGGCGAACATCGCGGAGCTGTTTTTT
>-|-|TRBV11-2|TRBJ2-7
CASRQDRSPLYEQYF
TGTGCCAGCAGACAAGATAGGTCCCCCCTCTACGAGCAGTACTTC
>-|-|TRBV20-1|TRBJ2-1
CSTNLGRTPYEQFF
TGCAGTACTAACCTGGGTAGGACCCCCTACGAGCAGTTCTTC
>-|-|TRBV5-6|TRBJ2-7
CASSLIDGPLEQYF
TGTGCCAGCAGCTTGATTGACGGACCTCTGGAACAGTACTTC
>-|-|TRBV11-1|TRBJ2-3
CASEVRGTDTQNF
TGTGCCAGCGAGGTCCGGGGCACGGACACGCAGAATTTT
>once|TRBD1|TRBV6-1|TRBJ1-3
CASRAGTANSGNTLYF
TGTGCCAGCAGGGCCGGGACAGCAAACTCTGGAAACACCTTATATTTT
>-|-|TRBV29-1|TRBJ2-2
CSGSSSGVNTGELFF
TGCAGCGGATCCTCTTCCGGGGTCAACACCGGGGAGCTGTTTTTT
>many|-|TRBV6-6|TRBJ1-3
CASNPGSSGNTIYF
TGTGCCAGCAACCCGGGGAGCTCTGGAAACACCATATATTTT
>-|-|TRBV20-1|TRBJ2-2
CSARESTGELFF
TGCAGTGCTAGGGAGAGCACCGGGGAGCTGTTTTTT
>-|-|TRBV6-2/TRBV6-3|TRBJ1-5
CASRFQGQPQHF
TGTGCCAGTAGATTCCAGGGTCAGCCCCAGCATTTT
>-|TRBD1|TRBV2|TRBJ2-5
CTSSERDRGGRTQYF
TGTACCAGCAGTGAACGGGACAGGGGGGGCAGGACCCAGTACTTC
>few|-|TRBV29-1|TRBJ1-2
CSVGRTGQAYGYTF
TGCAGCGTCGGACGGACGGGGCAGGCCTATGGCTACACCTTC
>once|-|TRBV6-2/TRBV6-3|TRBJ1-5
CAISYSGSDSLGNQPQHF
TGTGCCATCAGTTACTCAGGATCGGACAGTCTAGGCAATCAGCCCCAGCATTTT
>-|-|TRBV20-1|TRBJ2-1
CSARGAWEYNEQFF
TGCAGTGCTAGAGGGGCATGGGAATACAATGAGCAGTTCTTC